This T cell receptor beta chain originates from a study of CD8 T cells in Susac syndrome. RNA, at roughly 0.45 to 1 ug, was reverse transcribed with random hexamers. TCRdb reprocessed the immunoSEQ multiplex PCR reads via MiXCR and lists one record per CDR3 protein. Found here are roughly 200,000 distinct CDR3 sequences, approximately 93% of them singletons; the top ten hold 0.1%. V shed 3 bases and J 3 bases; nucleotides not matched to a gene: 11. Germline V gene lookup returns CDR1 MDHEN and CDR2 SYDVKM. The CDR3 totals 16 residues. Peripheral blood CD8+ and CD4+ T cells were profiled by TCR beta sequencing.

The source of this sequence is a human donor in good health. V and J are TRBV28 and TRBJ2-7; TRBD1 matches 7 bases. Sequenced input: CD4+ T cells from PBMCs. For the CDR3, the DNA is TGTGCCAGCAGTTTGGTTTCGGGACAGCCCGTCTACGAGCAGTACTTC. It codes for CASSLVSGQPVYEQYF.